Shown below are 27 T cell receptor beta chains from a single sample sequenced in a study of PD-1 blockade in classical Hodgkin lymphoma. Clones were sequenced by immunoSEQ multiplex PCR, and TCRdb holds only the in-frame ones, with some missing. The data contain around 30,000 clones, roughly 91% of them singletons. Time point described: newly diagnosed, previously untreated cHL patient sample. Starting with thawed PBMCs, CD4+ T cells were purified by magnetic negative selection. Sample: CD4+ T cells from blood. The receptors were gathered from a human donor with classical Hodgkin lymphoma.

The chain combines TRBV18 with TRBJ2-4; 8 bases line up with TRBD2. The CDR3 has 16 residues. J was trimmed by 3 bases and V by 4 bases; bases with no gene match: 8. Looked up from germline, CDR1 is KGHSH and CDR2 is LQKENI. CDR3 in amino acids: CASSLREGAGKNIQYF. CDR3 nucleotide sequence: TGTGCCAGCTCACTTCGGGAGGGCGCGGGCAAAAACATTCAGTACTTC.

The rearrangement uses TRBV2 and TRBJ2-5; 10 bases match TRBD1. The CDR3 is 17 residues long. The V gene end was trimmed by 2 bases and the J gene end by 4 bases; junction bases not matched to a gene: 10. CDR1 is SNHLY, CDR2 FYNNEI, per germline. CDR3 amino acids: CASSERSTGGPRETQYF. In DNA, the CDR3 is TGTGCCAGCAGTGAAAGGTCGACAGGGGGCCCGAGAGAGACCCAGTACTTC.

This clone was seen a few times. The chain is built from TRBV29-1 and TRBJ1-1, with 8 bases lining up with TRBD1. V shed 6 bases, J shed 11 bases, and the junction held 11 bases outside the gene matches. Germline values: CDR1 SQVTM, CDR2 ANQGSEA. The CDR3 sequence is 12 residues long. CDR3 loop: CSVWTGPVRAFF. The CDR3 DNA follows: TGCAGCGTCTGGACAGGGCCCGTTCGGGCTTTCTTT. Together with reference TRBV29-1 and TRBJ1-1, the CDR3 gives the full variable domain: SAVISQKPSRDICQRGTSLTIQCQVDSQVTMMFWYRQQPGQSLTLIATANQGSEATYESGFVIDKFPISRPNLTFSTLTVSNMSPEDSSIYLCSVWTGPVRAFFGQGTRLTVV.

This clone was detected only a few times. The chain links TRBV6-4 to TRBJ1-2; 9 bases line up with TRBD1. Germline V gives CDR1 MRHNA, CDR2 SNTAGT. This CDR3 is 14 amino acids long. Germline trimming cut 6 bases from V and 6 bases from J; bases unmatched to any gene: 8. CDR3 nucleotides: TGTGCCAGCAGAGACACAGGGGGCAACCATGGCTACACCTTC. Translated, it gives CASRDTGGNHGYTF.

V usage is TRBV21-1 and J usage is TRBJ2-7; TRBD1 is taken as the D call from the table, unchecked against the DNA. TRBV21-1 is reported as a pseudogene. This CDR3 contains 16 residues. The DNA for the CDR3 is TGTGCCAGCAGACTATCCGGGACAGCCCCTCCCTACGAGCAGTACTTC. Amino acid sequence: CASRLSGTAPPYEQYF.

The V call is TRBV6-1, the J call TRBJ1-4, with TRBD1 as a possible D gene (5 bases). CDR1 is MNHNS and CDR2 is SASEGT in the germline V gene. The CDR3 consists of 11 residues. The ends were cut back, 8 bases at V and 8 bases at J, with 9 bases in the middle. This chain's CDR3 is CASGGGEKLFF. DNA for the CDR3: TGTGCCAGCGGGGGAGGGGAAAAACTGTTTTTT.

The V gene is TRBV7-9, the J gene TRBJ1-1, with 8 bases identical to TRBD1. V lost 3 bases and J lost 3; bases outside the gene matches: 0. Germline V gene data show CDR1 as SEHNR and CDR2 as FQNEAQ (reference sequence). The CDR3 consists of 13 residues. The CDR3 nucleotides are TGTGCCAGCAGCTTGACAGGGGACACTGAAGCTTTCTTT. Its translation is CASSLTGDTEAFF.

This clone was recorded only once. J is TRBJ2-7 and V is TRBV30; D could derive from TRBD1 or TRBD2 (6 bases each). From germline, CDR1 is GTSNPN and CDR2 SVGIG (reference sequence). There are 13 residues in the CDR3. V shed 0 bases and J shed 5 bases, with 11 bases lying between them. The DNA for the CDR3 is TGTGCCTGGAGTGTCGTTCGGGGGCACGAGCAGTACTTC. Its protein is CAWSVVRGHEQYF.

V and J are TRBV15 and TRBJ2-7; D remains unclear. Looked up from germline, CDR1 is LNHNV and CDR2 is YYDKDF (reference sequence). V lost 2 bases, J lost 6 bases, and 14 bases lay in between. The CDR3 is 14 amino acids. CDR3 nucleotide sequence: TGTGCCACCAGCAGAACTCTCGACCCCGGCGAGCAGTACTTC. Amino acids: CATSRTLDPGEQYF.

V and J are TRBV27 and TRBJ2-6, with D unclear. Germline V lookup: CDR1 MNHEY, CDR2 SMNVEV (reference sequence). V was shortened by 3 bases and J by 0 bases, with 0 bases between the two germline ends. The CDR3 contains 13 residues. CDR3 sequence reads: CASSFSGANVLTF. CDR3 nucleotides: TGTGCCAGCAGTTTCTCTGGGGCCAACGTCCTGACTTTC.

The CDR3 coding sequence is TGTGCTAGTGGTAACGGACAGGGCGAATACAATGAGCAGTTCTTC. Translation: CASGNGQGEYNEQFF. This sequence joins TRBV12-5 and TRBJ2-1, with 8 bases aligning to TRBD1. The CDR3 is made up of 15 amino acids. Germline V gives CDR1 LGHNT, CDR2 FRNRAP. J was trimmed by 4 bases and V by 5 bases; bases with no gene match: 7.

The chain is built from TRBV6-4 and TRBJ2-2; 7 nucleotides agree with TRBD1. After removal of 0 bases from V and 4 bases from J, the junction contained 5 bases not matched to a gene. CDR1 is MRHNA, CDR2 SNTAGT, per germline. CDR3 length: 16 amino acids. CDR3 sequence reads: CASSDSTGPGTGELFF. The DNA for the CDR3 is TGTGCCAGCAGTGACTCGACAGGGCCCGGCACCGGGGAGCTGTTTTTT.

A single count supports this clone. The V gene is TRBV5-4, the J gene TRBJ1-4, with D unresolved. The CDR3 consists of 16 residues. The V end lost 3 bases, the J end lost 6 bases, and 18 bases lay between the germline ends. CDR1 and CDR2 (germline): SGHNT, YYREEE (reference sequence). The CDR3 bases are TGTGCCAGCAGCTCAACCCTCCCCCCGGAGGATGAAAAACTGTTTTTT. This sequence encodes CASSSTLPPEDEKLFF.

The rearrangement links TRBV7-2 to TRBJ1-2; 7 bases line up with TRBD1. This CDR3 contains 16 residues. Germline CDR1 reads SGHTA; CDR2 reads FQGNSA. Unmatched junction bases numbered 10, after V lost 2 bases and J lost 4 bases. The CDR3 DNA reads TGTGCCAGCAGCTTAACTGGGACAGAGACTTCCTATGGCTACACCTTC. Protein product: CASSLTGTETSYGYTF.

V gene TRBV7-9 combines with J gene TRBJ2-5; tentative D call: TRBD1 (6 bases). The CDR3 is 14 residues long. The V end was cut by 6 bases, the J end by 5 bases, with 16 bases between. The germline V gene encodes CDR1 SEHNR and CDR2 FQNEAQ (reference sequence). Written as DNA, the CDR3 is TGTGCCAGCAGTTACCTTACAGGGTACGAGACCCAGTACTTC. This translates into CASSYLTGYETQYF.

This clone is a singleton in its sample. The chain has TRBV28 and TRBJ1-6, with D hard to call. CDR1 and CDR2 from the germline V gene are MDHEN and SYDVKM. Trimming shortened V by 3 bases and J by 8 bases, and 2 bases separated the two germline ends. The CDR3 extends over 11 amino acids. The CDR3: CASSLYSPLHF. The CDR3 DNA follows: TGTGCCAGCAGTTTGTATTCACCCCTCCACTTT.

V is TRBV19 and J is TRBJ1-1; the D gene is possibly TRBD1 (5 bases). The germline V gene encodes CDR1 LNHDA and CDR2 SQIVND (reference sequence). The CDR3 has 13 amino acids. V was trimmed by 3 bases and J by 3 bases, leaving 8 bases between them. The CDR3 nucleotides are TGTGCCAGTAGTATGACGGGGGACACTGAAGCTTTCTTT. Protein product: CASSMTGDTEAFF.

The chain joins TRBV28 to TRBJ1-5; no reliable D call. This CDR3 spans 12 amino acids. CDR1 is MDHEN, CDR2 SYDVKM, per germline. Trimming removed 2 bases at V and 7 bases at J, with 6 bases between. The CDR3 protein is CASSLEVQPQHF. The CDR3 region has the DNA TGTGCCAGCAGTTTAGAGGTACAGCCCCAGCATTTT.

CDR3 sequence: CASGLAVGSYEQYF. CDR3 DNA sequence: TGTGCTAGTGGTTTGGCCGTAGGCTCCTACGAGCAGTACTTC. The genes are TRBV12-5 and TRBJ2-7; D call uncertain. Germline V CDR1 and CDR2: LGHNT, FRNRAP. This CDR3 has 14 amino acids. The germline V and J ends were trimmed by 1 base and 0 bases, with 7 bases remaining between them.

V and J are TRBV6-1 and TRBJ1-1, with 7 bases aligning to TRBD1. Germline V gene lookup returns CDR1 MNHNS and CDR2 SASEGT. V trimming: 4 bases; J trimming: 1 base; junction bases outside the gene matches: 6. The CDR3 is made up of 15 amino acids. CDR3 sequence: CASSVPGQRNTEAFF. CDR3 bases: TGTGCCAGCAGTGTTCCGGGACAGAGGAACACTGAAGCTTTCTTT.

The chain joins TRBV2 to TRBJ1-4; D is unresolved. Deletions cut 2 bases from V and 9 bases from J, with 16 bases between. The CDR3 spans 15 residues. CDR1 and CDR2 (germline): SNHLY, FYNNEI. CDR3 region: CASSERWVGGKKLFF. The CDR3 DNA reads TGTGCCAGCAGTGAAAGATGGGTCGGCGGTAAAAAACTGTTTTTT.

This rearrangement joins TRBV5-1 to TRBJ2-5, with 8 bases matching TRBD2. The J call is doubtful: the DNA matches TRBJ2-7 better. The germline V gene has CDR1 SGHRS and CDR2 YFSETQ. The CDR3 covers 15 residues. The CDR3: CASSLDFGRAHEQYF. CDR3 DNA: TGCGCCAGCAGCTTGGATTTCGGGAGGGCCCACGAGCAGTACTTC.

The V and J genes are TRBV2 and TRBJ1-1, with D possibly being TRBD1 (6 bases). V was pared by 7 bases and J by 0 bases, with 15 bases between. The germline V gene has CDR1 SNHLY and CDR2 FYNNEI. There are 15 residues in the CDR3. The CDR3 nucleotides are TGTGCCAGCATATCCGGGGACAAACTGAACACTGAAGCTTTCTTT. Protein sequence: CASISGDKLNTEAFF.

The chain is built from TRBV28 and TRBJ1-1, with D possibly TRBD1 on 5 matching bases. V was clipped by 8 bases and J by 5 bases, with 15 bases between them. The CDR3 loop spans 13 amino acids. The V gene's germline CDR1 is MDHEN and CDR2 SYDVKM. CDR3 sequence reads: CASELVGGTEAFF. Here the CDR3 DNA reads TGTGCCAGCGAGTTGGTTGGGGGAACTGAAGCTTTCTTT.

The V gene is TRBV10-3, the J gene TRBJ1-2, with D possibly being TRBD1 (5 bases). The CDR3 runs 14 residues. Trimming removed 6 bases from V and 1 base from J, with 12 bases in between. Germline CDR1 is ENHRY and CDR2 is SYGVKD. Here the CDR3 DNA reads TGTGCCATCAGCGGGACCAGTCATAACTATGGCTACACCTTC. It is translated as CAISGTSHNYGYTF.

The chain links TRBV19 to TRBJ2-2; D may be TRBD2 (6 bases). V was cut by 6 bases and J by 5 bases, with 16 bases left in between. The CDR3 covers 15 residues. Germline CDR1 reads LNHDA; CDR2 reads SQIVND (reference sequence). In DNA, the CDR3 is TGTGCCAGTAGGGCGGGACTGCCGGGAACCGGGGAGCTGTTTTTT. This encodes CASRAGLPGTGELFF. The variable domain in full, completed from reference TRBV19 and TRBJ2-2, reads DGGITQSPKYLFRKEGQNVTLSCEQNLNHDAMYWYRQDPGQGLRLIYYSQIVNDFQKGDIAEGYSVSREKKESFPLTVTSAQKNPTAFYLCASRAGLPGTGELFFGEGSRLTVL.

The rearrangement joins TRBV5-1 to TRBJ1-2; TRBD1 might be the D (5 bases). This CDR3 is built from 13 residues. From germline, CDR1 is SGHRS and CDR2 YFSETQ. V was pared by 3 bases and J by 10 bases, with 16 bases between. For the CDR3, the DNA is TGCGCCAGCAGCTACGAGGGAAAAGGGACCTACACCTTC. This sequence encodes CASSYEGKGTYTF.